This T cell receptor beta chain stems from a study of molecular identifiers for immune sequencing clone quantification. Study at large: In replicates, RNA from about 20,000 or 100,000 naive CD8 cells was split five ways, four sequenced.

General study results and limits: Effector cells kept over 98% of their molecules in clones above 20 RNA copies, while naive cells kept under 1% there.

Library preparation followed earlier protocols using designated TCR primers. TCRdb recomputed calls from the PCR reads with MiXCR, one row per CDR3 protein. The table includes hundreds of thousands of distinct CDR3 sequences, about 21% detected once. Ten or more counts support this clonotype. No antigen is known for it. Isolation of naive CD8 T cells was achieved by sorting on a CD8+CD4-CCR7+CD45RA+ phenotype. The CDR3 runs 15 residues. The trim removed 5 bases at V and 2 bases at J, leaving 7 bases unmatched. CDR1 MNHNY and CDR2 SVGAGI come from the germline V gene (reference sequence). Material: naive CD8+ T cells from blood, with Jurkat cell RNA spiked in. As to subset: FACS-sorted CD8+CD4-CCR7+CD45RA+ naive T cells. The receptor comes from a human donor in good health. Some libraries in this study had Jurkat cell RNA spiked in. This chain links TRBV6-6 with TRBJ2-3; 7 positions agree with TRBD1. CDR3 residues: CASSESDRVTDTQYF. Written as DNA, the CDR3 is TGTGCCAGCAGTGAGTCCGACAGGGTCACAGATACGCAGTATTTT.